Shown below are 6 T cell receptor beta chains from a single sample sequenced in a study of shared clonotypes between healthy human individuals (dated by TCRdb to about 2020). Library preparation employed the immunoSEQ multiplex PCR assay. In TCRdb, the immuneACCESS table is reduced to in-frame sequences with V and J assigned. These tables do not hold every clone; where another copy was compared, an unresolved V gene accounts for under half, and the others remain unexplained. In all, the sample holds a few million clones, and 85% to 95% of those were seen once. 0.39% of the sample belongs to the ten largest clones. The sequenced sample consisted of naive CD4+ T cells from PBMCs. The label giving this sample's cell subset or site can be read as: CD45RA+ positively selected. The receptors derive from a man in his late teens or twenties in good health. Some clones in this sample may be carry-over from other donors' samples.

V usage is TRBV2 and J usage is TRBJ1-5; no definite D call. Deletions cut 6 bases from V and 0 bases from J, with 18 bases between. Germline V gene lookup returns CDR1 SNHLY and CDR2 FYNNEI. The CDR3 contains 17 residues. The CDR3 region is CASRYELDTYSNQPQHF. The CDR3 DNA sequence: TGTGCCAGCAGGTACGAACTTGACACGTATAGCAATCAGCCCCAGCATTTT.

This chain uses TRBV4-1 with TRBJ1-5; D is ambiguous. The CDR3 loop spans 14 amino acids. Trimming took 0 bases from V and 7 from J, leaving 10 bases between them. CDR1 is MGHRA and CDR2 is YSYEKL in the germline V gene. Here the CDR3 DNA reads TGCGCCAGCAGCCAAGAGGGTCCCGCACAGCCCCAGCATTTT. Its protein is CASSQEGPAQPQHF.

The chain combines TRBV7-6 with TRBJ1-3, with D possibly being TRBD1 (6 bases). Trimming took 2 bases from V and 9 from J, leaving 11 bases between them. Looked up from germline, CDR1 is SGHVS and CDR2 is FNYEAQ. The length of the CDR3 is 13 residues. The CDR3, as DNA: TGTGCCAGCAGCTTACTAAGGGACACCACCATATATTTT. Its protein product is CASSLLRDTTIYF.

The V gene is TRBV7-2, the J gene TRBJ2-2, with TRBD1 identical over 7 bases. With 4 bases clipped from V and 4 bases from J, the junction kept 12 bases outside the gene matches. The CDR3 is 17 residues long. The germline gives CDR1 SGHTA, CDR2 FQGNSA. The CDR3 loop is CASSSAYRQGGTGELFF. The CDR3 nucleotides read TGTGCCAGCAGCTCCGCCTACCGACAGGGCGGCACCGGGGAGCTGTTTTTT.

DNA of the CDR3: TGTGCCAGCAGCGTAGCTAGCGGGAGGGCCGGAGAGACCCAGTACTTC. This translates into CASSVASGRAGETQYF. This chain connects TRBV9 to TRBJ2-5; 12 bases match TRBD2. J gave up 4 bases and V 0 bases, and 4 bases lay outside the gene matches. Germline CDR1 and CDR2: SGDLS and YYNGEE. The CDR3 has 16 amino acids.

This chain links TRBV28 with TRBJ1-6; D gene uncertain. The CDR3 length is 14 residues. From germline, CDR1 is MDHEN and CDR2 SYDVKM. Trimming removed 11 bases from V and 0 bases from J, with 11 bases in between. In DNA, the CDR3 is TGTGCCTCAGACCGGAGCTCCTATAATTCACCCCTCCACTTT. Residues: CASDRSSYNSPLHF.